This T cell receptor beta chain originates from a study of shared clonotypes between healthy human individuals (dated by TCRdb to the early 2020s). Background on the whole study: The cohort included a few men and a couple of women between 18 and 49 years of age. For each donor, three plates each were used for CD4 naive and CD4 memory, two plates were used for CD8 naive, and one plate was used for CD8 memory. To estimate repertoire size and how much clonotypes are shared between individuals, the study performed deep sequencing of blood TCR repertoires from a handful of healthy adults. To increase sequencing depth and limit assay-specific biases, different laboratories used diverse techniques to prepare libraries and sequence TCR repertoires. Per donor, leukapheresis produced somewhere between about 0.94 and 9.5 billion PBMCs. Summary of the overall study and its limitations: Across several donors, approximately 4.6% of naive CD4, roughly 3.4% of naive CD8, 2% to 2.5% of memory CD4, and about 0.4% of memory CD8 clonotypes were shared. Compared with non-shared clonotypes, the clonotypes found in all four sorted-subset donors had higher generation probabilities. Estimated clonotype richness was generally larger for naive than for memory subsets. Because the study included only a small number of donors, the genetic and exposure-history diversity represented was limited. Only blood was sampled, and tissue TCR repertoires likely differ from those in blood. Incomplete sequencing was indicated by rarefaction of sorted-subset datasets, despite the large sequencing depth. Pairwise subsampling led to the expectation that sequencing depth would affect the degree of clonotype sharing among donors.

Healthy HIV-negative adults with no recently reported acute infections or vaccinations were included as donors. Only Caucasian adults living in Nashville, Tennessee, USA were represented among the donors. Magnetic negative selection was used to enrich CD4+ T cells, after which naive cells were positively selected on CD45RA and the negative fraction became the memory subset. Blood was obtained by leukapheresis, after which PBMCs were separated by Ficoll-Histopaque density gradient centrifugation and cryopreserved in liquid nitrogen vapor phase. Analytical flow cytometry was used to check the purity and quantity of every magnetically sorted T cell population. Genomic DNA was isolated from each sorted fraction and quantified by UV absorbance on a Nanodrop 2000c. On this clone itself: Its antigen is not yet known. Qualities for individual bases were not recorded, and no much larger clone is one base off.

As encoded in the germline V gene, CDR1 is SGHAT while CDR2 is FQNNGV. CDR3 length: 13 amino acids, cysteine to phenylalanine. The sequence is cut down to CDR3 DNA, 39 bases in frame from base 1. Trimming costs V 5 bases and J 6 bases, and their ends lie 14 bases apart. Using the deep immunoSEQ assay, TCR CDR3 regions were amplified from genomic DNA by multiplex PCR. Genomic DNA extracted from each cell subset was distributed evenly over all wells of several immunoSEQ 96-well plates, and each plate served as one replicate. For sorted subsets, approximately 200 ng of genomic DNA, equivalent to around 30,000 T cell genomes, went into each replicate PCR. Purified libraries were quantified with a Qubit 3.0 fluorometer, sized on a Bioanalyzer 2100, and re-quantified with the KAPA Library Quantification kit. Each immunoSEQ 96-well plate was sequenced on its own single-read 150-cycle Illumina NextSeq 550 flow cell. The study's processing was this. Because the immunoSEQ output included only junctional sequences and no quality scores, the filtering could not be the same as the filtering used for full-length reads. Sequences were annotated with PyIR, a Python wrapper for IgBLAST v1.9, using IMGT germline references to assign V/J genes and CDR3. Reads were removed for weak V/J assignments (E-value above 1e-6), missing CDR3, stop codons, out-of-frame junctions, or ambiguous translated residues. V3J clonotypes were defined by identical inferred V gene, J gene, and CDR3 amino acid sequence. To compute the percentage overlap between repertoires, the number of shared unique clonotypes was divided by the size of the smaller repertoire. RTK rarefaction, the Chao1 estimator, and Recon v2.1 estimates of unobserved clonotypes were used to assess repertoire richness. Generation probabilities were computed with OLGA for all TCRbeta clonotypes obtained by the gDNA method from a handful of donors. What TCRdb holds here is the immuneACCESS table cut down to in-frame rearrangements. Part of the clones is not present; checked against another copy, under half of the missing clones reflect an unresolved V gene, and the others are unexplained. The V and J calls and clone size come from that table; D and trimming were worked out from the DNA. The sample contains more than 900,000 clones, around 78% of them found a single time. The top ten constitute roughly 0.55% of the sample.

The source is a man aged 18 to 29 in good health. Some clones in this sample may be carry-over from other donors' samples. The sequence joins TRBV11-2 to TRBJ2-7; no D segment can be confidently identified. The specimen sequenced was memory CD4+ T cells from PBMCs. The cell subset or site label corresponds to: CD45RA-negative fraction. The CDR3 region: CASSLLRVSEQYF. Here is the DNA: TGTGCCAGCAGCCTCCTCCGGGTATCCGAGCAGTACTTC.